This entry lists 13 T cell receptor beta chains sequenced from one sample in a study of tumor-infiltrating lymphocytes in primary liver carcinoma. TCR beta cDNA came from about 470 ng total RNA, primed with a constant-region primer. Each TCR beta library was derived from three nested multiplex PCR rounds that employed slightly modified ARM-PCR. Rounds one and two of PCR, each of roughly 10 cycles, were primed with TRBV1-TRBV30 forward primers and a C-beta reverse primer. TCRdb passed the multiplex PCR reads through MiXCR, listing each CDR3 protein once. The sample shows tens of thousands of distinct CDR3 sequences, 55% to 85% of them seen only once. The study co-extracted DNA and RNA from 20-30 mg of unsorted bulk tissue. The sequenced sample consisted of liver tumor tissue from sampling region 1. Noted subset: tumor region T1, superior pole. The receptors here all came from a man in his forties with primary liver carcinoma and hepatitis B virus infection.

The count of this clonotype is one. Its ends do not fully match the called genes, so a read error is possible. The chain uses TRBV2 and TRBJ1-4; maybe TRBD1 (6 bases). The CDR3 is 13 residues long. The V gene's germline CDR1 is SNHLY and CDR2 FYNNEI. CDR3 in DNA: TGTGCCGTCTCAGACAGGCATAATGAAAAACTGCTTTTT. This encodes CAVSDRHNEKLLF.

Remarks on this clonotype: One junction end disagrees with the germline gene, perhaps due to a read error. The gene calls are TRBV4-2 and TRBJ1-1; the D is unclear. The CDR3 length is 18 residues. CDR1 LGHNA and CDR2 YNFKEQ come from the germline V gene. CDR3 protein: CASSPSPVPKFMSTEGFF. The CDR3 nucleotides are TGTGCCAGCAGCCCATCCCCGGTCCCCAAATTTATGAGCACTGAAGGTTTCTTT.

This clonotype came up a few times. A read error is possible here, since a much larger clone lies one base away. The chain employs TRBV4-2 and TRBJ1-3; D not certain. CDR3 length: 16 residues. In germline, CDR1 is LGHNA, CDR2 YNFKEQ. The chain's CDR3 is CASSQELSYSGSTIYF. The DNA for the CDR3 is TGTGCCAGCAGCCAAGAACTGTCATACTCTGGAAGCACCATATATTTT.

This sequence joins TRBV28 and TRBJ1-1; D unclear. The V gene lost 3 bases and the J gene lost 4 bases, with 15 bases spanning the gap. The germline CDR1 and CDR2 sequences are MDHEN and SYDVKM. CDR3 size: 15 residues. This CDR3 is CASSLNSGYFTEAFF. The CDR3 DNA follows: TGTGCCAGCAGTTTGAACAGCGGGTACTTCACTGAAGCTTTCTTT.

The V call is TRBV18, the J call TRBJ1-2, with 11 bases matching TRBD1. Germline CDR1 is KGHSH and CDR2 is LQKENI. The CDR3 is 16 amino acids. V shed 6 bases, J shed 7 bases, and the junction held 13 bases outside the gene matches. The chain's CDR3 is CASSPPPGQGGSGYTF. The CDR3 coding sequence is TGTGCCAGCTCTCCTCCTCCGGGACAGGGGGGGAGTGGCTACACCTTC.

Notes on this clonotype: One junction end disagrees with the germline gene, perhaps due to a read error. V usage is TRBV11-2 and J usage is TRBJ2-1; 9 positions agree with TRBD2. The CDR3 runs 16 residues. Germline CDR1 reads SGHAT; CDR2 reads FQNNGV. CDR3 nucleotides: TGTCCCAGCAGCTCAGATGAGACTAGCGGTTACAATGAGCAGTTCTTC. This encodes CPSSSDETSGYNEQFF.

The rearrangement links TRBV29-1 to TRBJ2-1, with D perhaps TRBD2 (6 bases). This CDR3 region has 13 residues. V was cut by 3 bases and J by 8 bases, with 14 bases left in between. Germline V gene data show CDR1 as SQVTM and CDR2 as ANQGSEA. The chain's CDR3 is CSVEPVEGDEQFF. In DNA, the CDR3 is TGCAGCGTTGAGCCGGTGGAGGGAGATGAGCAGTTCTTC.

Concerning this clonotype: A junction boundary mismatches the germline segment, possibly from a read error. V usage is TRBV5-5 and J usage is TRBJ1-1; tentatively, D is TRBD1 (5 bases). From germline, CDR1 is SGHKS and CDR2 YYEKEE (reference sequence). This CDR3 comprises 15 residues. This CDR3 is CTSSRGGGRGAEAFF. The DNA for the CDR3 is TGTACCAGCAGCCGGGGCGGGGGACGCGGGGCTGAAGCTTTCTTT.

This clonotype was recorded once. This chain connects TRBV10-3 to TRBJ1-2; the D is unclear. Trimming pared 6 bases from V and 3 bases from J, leaving 14 bases between. Germline CDR1 reads ENHRY; CDR2 reads SYGVKD. The CDR3 has 14 amino acids. The CDR3 DNA reads as TGTGCCATCAGGAGAGGGTACGGGGACTATGGCTACACCTTC. Translating it yields CAIRRGYGDYGYTF.

With regard to this clonotype: At one end the junction does not follow the germline gene, possibly because of a read error. J is TRBJ1-4 and V is TRBV5-1; D may be TRBD1 (5 bases). The CDR3 is made up of 14 amino acids. Germline V gene lookup returns CDR1 SGHRS and CDR2 YFSETQ. CDR3 sequence reads: CASSDTWGGEKPFF. The CDR3 bases are TGCGCCAGCAGCGACACATGGGGCGGTGAAAAACCGTTTTTT.

Regarding this clonotype: This likely comes from a read error, as the CDR3 has no conserved phenylalanine or tryptophan at its end. The DNA for the CDR3 is TGTGCCAGGAGCTATTTAACGGGGGGGAGGGCCACCGGGGAGCTGTTTTCT. Amino acids: CARSYLTGGRATGELFS. The chain carries TRBV11-2 and TRBJ2-2, with 8 bases lining up with TRBD2. Germline V lookup: CDR1 SGHAT, CDR2 FQNNGV. The CDR3 is 17 amino acids.

This clonotype was seen ten or more times. The V call is TRBV29-1, the J call TRBJ2-2; 7 positions match TRBD2. Germline lookup yields CDR1 SQVTM and CDR2 ANQGSEA. CDR3 length equals 13 residues. V lost 6 bases, J lost 1 base, and 2 bases stayed unmatched. The DNA for the CDR3 is TGCAGCGTGACTAGCTGGAACACCGGGGAGCTGTTTTTT. It encodes CSVTSWNTGELFF.

This clonotype was detected ten times or more. CDR3 residues: CASSFSGPAGNTIYF. The CDR3 region has the DNA TGTGCCAGCAGCTTCTCCGGCCCCGCTGGAAACACCATATATTTT. The chain has TRBV5-4 and TRBJ1-3; D gene ambiguous. V gave up 2 bases and J gave up 2 bases, with 11 bases separating them. The V gene's germline CDR1 is SGHNT and CDR2 YYREEE (reference sequence). The CDR3 covers 15 residues.